This T cell receptor (beta chain) stems from a study of beta chain features in type 1 diabetes. Across the study: Age, gender, cell numbers and subset yield matched between patients and controls. Findings and caveats of the study: PCR could preferentially amplify shorter templates, alike in patients and controls. Type 1 diabetes patients showed a moderate but significant shortening of TCRB CDR3s in all four CD4+ subsets.

V was clipped by 5 bases and J by 0 bases, with 23 bases between them. This CDR3 region has 19 residues. From germline, CDR1 is SGHRS and CDR2 YFSETQ. All of the isolated RNA was reverse transcribed, so expressed TCRB transcripts were sequenced. For naive, central memory and regulatory T cell samples, reads averaged roughly 4 million. Some clones are missing from TCRdb's copy, which holds only in-frame ones; the method was immunoSEQ multiplex PCR. The sample includes more than 95,000 clones, approximately 30% of them seen just once. This clone has more than one count but fewer than ten. The target antigen is unknown.

This chain connects TRBV5-1 to TRBJ1-4; D may be TRBD1 (6 bases). This receptor was identified in a woman aged 18 to 35 with type 1 diabetes. Sequencing was done on a sample of central memory CD4+ T cells from blood. The CDR3 DNA is TGCGCCAGCAGTTTCCCAGACAGGCCGACAGATGCAACTAATGAAAAACTGTTTTTT. Its translation is CASSFPDRPTDATNEKLFF.